These T cell receptor beta chains were read from a single sample in a study of OX40 agonist ivuxolimab in advanced cancers. TCRdb's copy holds only in-frame clones and misses some; the assay was immunoSEQ multiplex PCR. The sample gives approximately 90,000 clones, roughly nine tenths of which show up once; 8% to 9.5% is in the top ten. Sample: CD4+ or CD8+ T cells sorted from blood, taken in a trial of the OX40 agonist ivuxolimab. The receptors were sampled from an adult with an advanced solid tumor such as melanoma, head and neck, liver or kidney cancer. Each CDR3 is given with its conserved first and last residue. The D gene is left open where the match is weak.

D gene: TRBD1; CDR3 length: 15; J gene: TRBJ2-3; V gene: TRBV5-6; CDR3 protein: CASSSPRDRADTQYF; CDR3 DNA: TGTGCCAGCAGCTCACCCCGGGACAGGGCAGATACGCAGTATTTT
D gene: -; CDR3 length: 12; J gene: TRBJ2-7; V gene: TRBV18; CDR3 protein: CASSPAGYEQYF; CDR3 DNA: TGTGCCAGCTCACCCGCAGGATACGAGCAGTACTTC
D gene: -; CDR3 length: 16; J gene: TRBJ2-7; V gene: TRBV30; CDR3 protein: CAWSDGGAPVFDEQYF; CDR3 DNA: TGTGCCTGGAGCGACGGGGGAGCGCCCGTCTTCGACGAGCAGTACTTC
D gene: -; CDR3 length: 14; J gene: TRBJ2-2; V gene: TRBV7-7; CDR3 protein: CASSFREEGGELFF; CDR3 DNA: TGTGCTAGCAGCTTCCGGGAAGAGGGCGGGGAGCTGTTTTTT
D gene: -; CDR3 length: 14; J gene: TRBJ1-6; V gene: TRBV4-1; CDR3 protein: CASSQGAYNSPLHF; CDR3 DNA: TGCGCCAGCAGCCAAGGTGCATATAATTCACCCCTCCACTTT
D gene: TRBD1; CDR3 length: 14; J gene: TRBJ1-5; V gene: TRBV10-2; CDR3 protein: CATDTGGGNQPQHF; CDR3 DNA: TGCGCCACCGATACAGGGGGTGGGAATCAGCCCCAGCATTTT
D gene: -; CDR3 length: 11; J gene: TRBJ2-1; V gene: TRBV11-2; CDR3 protein: CASLRGNEQFF; CDR3 DNA: TGTGCCAGCCTGAGGGGGAATGAGCAGTTCTTC
D gene: -; CDR3 length: 12; J gene: TRBJ2-1; V gene: TRBV25-1; CDR3 protein: CASSVGYNEQFF; CDR3 DNA: TGTGCCAGCAGTGTAGGTTACAATGAGCAGTTCTTC
D gene: -; CDR3 length: 12; J gene: TRBJ1-1; V gene: TRBV5-8; CDR3 protein: CASSKGTTEAFF; CDR3 DNA: TGTGCCAGCAGTAAGGGGACCACTGAAGCTTTCTTT
D gene: -; CDR3 length: 12; J gene: TRBJ1-6; V gene: TRBV5-6; CDR3 protein: CASSWGTSPLHF; CDR3 DNA: TGTGCCAGCAGCTGGGGAACGTCACCCCTCCACTTT